This passage covers 21 T cell receptor beta chains from one sample sequenced in a study of T cells in Graves' hyperthyroidism and ophthalmopathy. What was amplified from RNA transcripts were TCR beta CDR3 regions. The HTBI primer set was used in a first-round RT-PCR of the TCR CDR3. TCRdb reprocessed the multiplex PCR reads via MiXCR and lists one record per CDR3 protein. Among nearly 250,000 distinct CDR3 sequences, about a sixth were seen once, and the ten largest hold 25% to 30%. Sequencing was performed on blood. The receptor source for this set is a woman aged 18 to 35 with Graves' ophthalmopathy.

This clonotype was recorded a few times. This chain uses TRBV13 with TRBJ2-4; 8 nucleotides line up with TRBD2. From germline, CDR1 is PRHDT and CDR2 FYEKMQ (reference sequence). The CDR3 contains 15 residues. V was clipped by 0 bases and J by 4 bases; unmatched bases: 2. The DNA for the CDR3 is TGTGCCAGCAGCTTAGGTAGCGGGGCTAAAAACATTCAGTACTTC. It specifies CASSLGSGAKNIQYF.

The chain couples TRBV4-3 to TRBJ2-1, with 14 bases fitting TRBD2. The CDR3 loop spans 16 amino acids. Germline V CDR1 and CDR2: LGHNA, YSLEER. J gave up 10 bases and V 8 bases, and 13 bases lay outside the gene matches. The CDR3 region has the DNA TGCGCCAGCGGGACCGGGACTAGCGGGAGTATGTGGGAGCAGTTCTTC. As protein: CASGTGTSGSMWEQFF.

This clonotype was detected ten times or more. The V call is TRBV5-5, the J call TRBJ1-1; D call uncertain. The germline V gene encodes CDR1 SGHKS and CDR2 YYEKEE (reference sequence). The V gene lost 1 base and the J gene lost 11 bases, with 15 bases spanning the gap. The CDR3 length is 13 residues. In nucleotides, the CDR3 is TGTGCCAGCAGCTTGTTCGCGCCTTTGGAGGCTTTCTTT. Translated, it gives CASSLFAPLEAFF.

This clonotype was recorded at least ten times. The chain is built from TRBV6-1 and TRBJ2-7, with 8 bases that match TRBD1. After removal of 5 bases from V and 6 bases from J, the junction contained 12 bases not matched to a gene. The length of the CDR3 is 15 residues. Germline CDR1 is MNHNS and CDR2 is SASEGT. The CDR3 DNA reads TGTGCCAGCAGTCCCGGTGTCAGGGGGCTGGCCGAGCAGTACTTC. Translated, it gives CASSPGVRGLAEQYF.

This clonotype was counted many times. The V gene is TRBV5-1, the J gene TRBJ1-4; TRBD1 is a possible D gene (5 bases). V lost 3 bases and J lost 5, with 8 bases in between. Germline V gene data show CDR1 as SGHRS and CDR2 as YFSETQ. The CDR3 contains 13 residues. CDR3 residues: CASSWQGNEKLFF. CDR3 nucleotide sequence: TGCGCCAGCAGCTGGCAGGGCAATGAAAAACTGTTTTTT.

At least ten counts were recorded for this clonotype. J is TRBJ2-5 and V is TRBV29-1; D call uncertain. The CDR3 is made up of 14 amino acids. Germline V gene data show CDR1 as SQVTM and CDR2 as ANQGSEA. The CDR3 spells CRSPLGCRVETQYF. CDR3 DNA sequence: TGCAGGTCCCCTCTAGGGTGCCGGGTAGAGACCCAGTACTTC.

This clonotype was seen many times. This chain connects TRBV5-6 to TRBJ2-1; D is possibly TRBD2 (6 bases). CDR1 SGHDT and CDR2 YYEEEE come from the germline V gene. With 1 base removed from V and 6 bases from J, the gap between germline ends came to 11 bases. The CDR3 loop spans 14 amino acids. The CDR3 region is CASSLRLATNEQFF. For the CDR3, the DNA is TGTGCCAGCAGCTTGAGGCTAGCGACCAATGAGCAGTTCTTC. The entire variable domain, with the rest obtained from reference TRBV5-6 and TRBJ2-1, is as follows: DAGVTQSPTHLIKTRGQQVTLRCSPKSGHDTVSWYQQALGQGPQFIFQYYEEEERQRGNFPDRFSGHQFPNYSSELNVNALLLGDSALYLCASSLRLATNEQFFGPGTRLTVL.

V and J are TRBV2 and TRBJ2-3; D is perhaps TRBD2 (6 bases). The CDR3 totals 14 residues. V was clipped by 4 bases and J by 2 bases, with 10 bases between them. Germline V CDR1 and CDR2: SNHLY, FYNNEI. DNA for the CDR3: TGTGCCAGCAGTGGGGGACTCATCACAGATACGCAGTATTTT. It specifies CASSGGLITDTQYF. The complete variable domain, with remaining parts taken from reference TRBV2 and TRBJ2-3, reads EPEVTQTPSHQVTQMGQEVILRCVPISNHLYFYWYRQILGQKVEFLVSFYNNEISEKSEIFDDQFSVERPDGSNFTLKIRSTKLEDSAMYFCASSGGLITDTQYFGPGTRLTVL.

This clonotype showed up many times. The rearrangement joins TRBV24-1 to TRBJ2-4; D gene uncertain. From germline, CDR1 is KGHDR and CDR2 SFDVKD. The CDR3 spans 13 residues. Trimming pared 4 bases from V and 9 bases from J, leaving 12 bases between. The DNA of the CDR3 is TGTGCCACCAGTGAGATACCATGGGGCATTCAGTACTTC. Protein product: CATSEIPWGIQYF.

This clonotype has ten or more counts. The V gene is TRBV5-8, the J gene TRBJ1-1; 7 positions match TRBD1. The germline CDR1 and CDR2 sequences are SGHTS and YDEGEE. This CDR3 contains 14 residues. Trimming took 4 bases from V and 5 from J; bases not matched to a gene: 8. DNA for the CDR3: TGTGCCAGCAGCGCAAGGGGGCTGAGGACTGAAGCTTTCTTT. This sequence encodes CASSARGLRTEAFF.

This clonotype showed up many times. The chain couples TRBV6-1 to TRBJ1-5; D uncertain. Germline V gene lookup returns CDR1 MNHNS and CDR2 SASEGT. The germline V and J ends were trimmed by 2 bases and 1 base, with 12 bases remaining between them. CDR3 length equals 16 residues. The CDR3 DNA is TGTGCCAGCAGTGAAATGAGGATGACAAGCAATCAGCCCCAGCATTTT. It encodes CASSEMRMTSNQPQHF.

This clonotype was picked up many times. The chain couples TRBV11-1 to TRBJ2-1, with 9 bases matching TRBD2. Germline loops: CDR1 SGHAT, CDR2 FQDESV (reference sequence). V lost 6 bases, J lost 4 bases, and 7 bases stayed unmatched. This CDR3 is built from 15 residues. The CDR3 loop reads CASRKAGGSYNEQFF. The CDR3 DNA reads as TGTGCCAGCAGAAAAGCGGGAGGTTCTTACAATGAGCAGTTCTTC.

The chain combines TRBV20-1 with TRBJ1-2, with 8 bases matching TRBD1. V trimming: 5 bases; J trimming: 3 bases; junction bases outside the gene matches: 5. This CDR3 has 13 residues. Germline V gene lookup returns CDR1 DFQATT and CDR2 SNEGSKA (reference sequence). CDR3 DNA sequence: TGCAGTGCTCAGGACAGGGTTGACTATGGCTACACCTTC. It codes for CSAQDRVDYGYTF.

This clonotype was counted many times. The rearrangement uses TRBV28 and TRBJ2-1; D ambiguous. V lost 5 bases, J lost 8 bases, and 10 bases lay in between. The CDR3 has 12 residues. Germline V gives CDR1 MDHEN, CDR2 SYDVKM. The CDR3 here is CASSPHVDEQFF. Written as DNA, the CDR3 is TGTGCCAGCAGTCCGCACGTAGATGAGCAGTTCTTC.

Regarding this clonotype: This CDR3 is missing its conserved last phenylalanine or tryptophan, likely due to a read error. V usage is TRBV7-8 and J usage is TRBJ2-2; TRBD2 agrees at 7 bases. Unmatched junction bases numbered 0, after V lost 3 bases and J lost 5 bases. Germline values: CDR1 SGHVS, CDR2 FQNEAQ. The CDR3 is 13 amino acids. The CDR3 DNA sequence: TGTGCCAGCAGCTTGGGGGGGACCGGGGAGCTGTTTTCT. Its translation: CASSLGGTGELFS.

Many counts were recorded for this clonotype. The gene calls are TRBV7-8 and TRBJ2-5; 8 bases agree with TRBD1. The CDR3 loop spans 15 amino acids. From germline, CDR1 is SGHVS and CDR2 FQNEAQ. The V segment lost 5 bases and the J segment 4 bases; nucleotides outside the gene matches: 9. Here the CDR3 reads CASSVEDRVLETQYF. CDR3 nucleotides: TGTGCCAGCAGCGTCGAGGACAGGGTGTTAGAGACCCAGTACTTC. Full variable domain (remainder filled in from reference TRBV7-8 and TRBJ2-5): GAGVSQSPRYKVAKRGQDVALRCDPISGHVSLFWYQQALGQGPEFLTYFQNEAQLDKSGLPSDRFFAERPEGSVSTLKIQRTQQEDSAVYLCASSVEDRVLETQYFGPGTRLLVL.

This clonotype has only a few counts. Without the conserved terminal phenylalanine or tryptophan, this CDR3 likely stems from a read error. This chain uses TRBV7-8 with TRBJ1-2; D is uncertain. Trimming took off 4 bases at V and 0 bases at J, with 24 bases between the two ends. The CDR3 consists of 19 residues. Per the germline V gene, CDR1 is SGHVS and CDR2 is FQNEAQ. The CDR3 here is CASSSSRVRTPKSNYGYTL. The DNA for the CDR3 is TGTGCCAGCAGCTCATCGAGAGTCAGGACCCCTAAGTCTAACTATGGCTACACCCTC.

This clonotype showed up many times. The gene calls are TRBV28 and TRBJ2-6; D assignment may be TRBD1 or TRBD2 (5 bases each). The CDR3 consists of 17 residues. With 5 bases removed from V and 3 bases from J, the gap between germline ends came to 17 bases. CDR1 is MDHEN, CDR2 SYDVKM, per germline. CDR3 DNA: TGTGCCAGCAGTATCGCCGGGACCAGCTTTGGGGCCAACGTCCTGACTTTC. This encodes CASSIAGTSFGANVLTF.

In this sample, this clonotype turned up many times. CDR3 protein: CASVDRTNTEAFF. The CDR3 coding sequence is TGTGCCAGCGTAGACAGGACTAACACTGAAGCTTTCTTT. This chain uses TRBV12-3 or TRBV12-4 with TRBJ1-1; possible D gene TRBD1, 6 bases. V lost 8 bases, J lost 2 bases, and 12 bases lay in between. The CDR3 has 13 amino acids.

The chain is built from TRBV29-1 and TRBJ2-1, with TRBD2 identical over 16 bases. The CDR3 is made up of 19 amino acids. From germline, CDR1 is SQVTM and CDR2 ANQGSEA. With 6 bases clipped from V and 6 bases from J, the junction kept 17 bases outside the gene matches. The DNA of the CDR3 is TGCAGCGTCTCCTACCCCGGGACTAGCGGGAGGGTTACGTCCAATGAGCAGTTCTTC. Translating gives CSVSYPGTSGRVTSNEQFF.

In its sample, this clonotype was seen many times. This chain links TRBV28 with TRBJ1-2; D unclear. V was trimmed by 6 bases and J by 2 bases, leaving 13 bases between them. Per germline, CDR1 MDHEN and CDR2 SYDVKM. This CDR3 has 14 residues. In DNA, the CDR3 is TGTGCCAGCAGCCCAACCCCCAAAAACTATGGCTACACCTTC. This translates into CASSPTPKNYGYTF.